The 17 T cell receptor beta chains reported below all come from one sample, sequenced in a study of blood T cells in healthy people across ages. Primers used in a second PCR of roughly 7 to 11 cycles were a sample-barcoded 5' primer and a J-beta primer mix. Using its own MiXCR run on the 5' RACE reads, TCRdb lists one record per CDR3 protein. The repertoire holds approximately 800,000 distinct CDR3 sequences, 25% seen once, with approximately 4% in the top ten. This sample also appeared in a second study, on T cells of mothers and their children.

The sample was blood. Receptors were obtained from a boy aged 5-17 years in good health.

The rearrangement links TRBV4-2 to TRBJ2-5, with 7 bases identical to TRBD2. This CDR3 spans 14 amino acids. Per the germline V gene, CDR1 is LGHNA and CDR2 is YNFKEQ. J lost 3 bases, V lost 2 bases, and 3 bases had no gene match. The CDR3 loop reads CASSQWEGKETQYF. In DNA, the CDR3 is TGTGCCAGCAGCCAATGGGAGGGGAAAGAGACCCAGTACTTC.

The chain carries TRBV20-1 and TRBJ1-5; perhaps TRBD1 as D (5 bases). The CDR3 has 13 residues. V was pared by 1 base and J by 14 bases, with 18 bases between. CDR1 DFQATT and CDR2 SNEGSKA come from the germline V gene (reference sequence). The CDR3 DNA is TGCAGTGCTAGAGGGGAGGGGATCGGGGCTAAGCATTTT. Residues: CSARGEGIGAKHF.

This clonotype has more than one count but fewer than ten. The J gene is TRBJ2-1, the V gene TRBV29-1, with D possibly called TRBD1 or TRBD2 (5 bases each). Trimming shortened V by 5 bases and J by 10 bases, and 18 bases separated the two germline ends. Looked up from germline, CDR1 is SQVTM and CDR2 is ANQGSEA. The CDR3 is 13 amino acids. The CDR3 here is CSVRSRDLGEQFF. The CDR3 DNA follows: TGCAGCGTTAGATCCAGGGACCTGGGGGAGCAGTTCTTC.

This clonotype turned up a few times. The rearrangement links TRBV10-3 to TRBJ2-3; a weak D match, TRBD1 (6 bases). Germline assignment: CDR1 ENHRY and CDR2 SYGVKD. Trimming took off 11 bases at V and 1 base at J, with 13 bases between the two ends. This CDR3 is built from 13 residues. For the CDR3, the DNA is TGTGCCGTAATCGACAGGCGCACAGATACGCAGTATTTT. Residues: CAVIDRRTDTQYF.

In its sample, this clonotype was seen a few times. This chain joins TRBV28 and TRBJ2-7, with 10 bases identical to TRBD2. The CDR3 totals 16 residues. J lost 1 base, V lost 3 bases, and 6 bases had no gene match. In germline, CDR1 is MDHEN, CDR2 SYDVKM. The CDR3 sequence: CASSFLAGEGSYEQYF. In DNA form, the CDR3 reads TGTGCCAGCAGTTTCCTAGCGGGAGAGGGATCCTACGAGCAGTACTTC. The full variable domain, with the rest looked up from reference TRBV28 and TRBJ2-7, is DVKVTQSSRYLVKRTGEKVFLECVQDMDHENMFWYRQDPGLGLRLIYFSYDVKMKEKGDIPEGYSVSREKKERFSLILESASTNQTSMYLCASSFLAGEGSYEQYFGPGTRLTVT.

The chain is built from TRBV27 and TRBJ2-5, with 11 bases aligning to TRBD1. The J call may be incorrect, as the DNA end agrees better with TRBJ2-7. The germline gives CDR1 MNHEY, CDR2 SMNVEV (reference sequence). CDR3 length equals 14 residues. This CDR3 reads CASSKGTGGLEQYF. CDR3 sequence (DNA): TGTGCCAGCAGTAAGGGGACAGGGGGTCTCGAGCAGTACTTC.

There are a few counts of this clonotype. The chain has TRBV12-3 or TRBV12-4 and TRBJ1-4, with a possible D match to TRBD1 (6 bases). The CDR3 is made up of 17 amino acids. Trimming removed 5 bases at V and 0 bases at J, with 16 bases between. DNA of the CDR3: TGTGCCAGCAGTAGAGTCAGGGGTTCGGCAACTAATGAAAAACTGTTTTTT. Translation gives CASSRVRGSATNEKLFF.

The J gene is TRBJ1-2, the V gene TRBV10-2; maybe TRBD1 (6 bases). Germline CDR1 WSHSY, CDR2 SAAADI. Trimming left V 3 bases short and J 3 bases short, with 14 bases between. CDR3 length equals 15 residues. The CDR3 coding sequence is TGCGCCAGCAGTGATAGAGCAGGGGCGGACTATGGCTACACCTTC. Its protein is CASSDRAGADYGYTF.

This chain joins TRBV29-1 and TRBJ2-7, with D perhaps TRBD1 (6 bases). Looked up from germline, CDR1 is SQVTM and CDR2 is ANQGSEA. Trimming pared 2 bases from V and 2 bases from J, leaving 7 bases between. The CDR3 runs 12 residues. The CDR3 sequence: CSVEWGPYEQYF. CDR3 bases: TGCAGCGTTGAATGGGGGCCCTACGAGCAGTACTTC.

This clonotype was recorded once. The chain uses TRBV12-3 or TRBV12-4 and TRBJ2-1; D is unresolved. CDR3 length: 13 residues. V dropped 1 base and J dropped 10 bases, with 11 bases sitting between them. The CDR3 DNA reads TGTGCCAGCAGTTTAGGTCTGTTGGGCGAGCAGTTCTTC. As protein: CASSLGLLGEQFF.

The CDR3 loop is CASRGDRGTAQYF. CDR3 coding DNA: TGTGCCAGCAGGGGGGACAGGGGAACGGCCCAGTACTTC. The rearrangement joins TRBV12-3 or TRBV12-4 to TRBJ2-5, with 10 bases matching TRBD1. The V segment lost 6 bases and the J segment 9 bases; nucleotides outside the gene matches: 7. CDR3 length equals 13 residues.

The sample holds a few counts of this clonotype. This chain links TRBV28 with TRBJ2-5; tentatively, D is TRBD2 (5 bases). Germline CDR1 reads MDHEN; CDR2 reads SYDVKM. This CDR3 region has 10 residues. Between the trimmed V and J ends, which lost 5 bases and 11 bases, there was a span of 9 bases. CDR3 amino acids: CASSRWEQYF. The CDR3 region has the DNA TGTGCCAGCAGTCGTTGGGAGCAGTACTTC.

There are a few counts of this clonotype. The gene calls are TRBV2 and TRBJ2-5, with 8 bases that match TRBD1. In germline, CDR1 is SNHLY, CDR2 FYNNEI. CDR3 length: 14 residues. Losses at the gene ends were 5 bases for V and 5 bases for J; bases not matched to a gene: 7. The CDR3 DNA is TGTGCCAGCAGTCGGCCAGGGGGCCGGGAGACCCAGTACTTC. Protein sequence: CASSRPGGRETQYF.

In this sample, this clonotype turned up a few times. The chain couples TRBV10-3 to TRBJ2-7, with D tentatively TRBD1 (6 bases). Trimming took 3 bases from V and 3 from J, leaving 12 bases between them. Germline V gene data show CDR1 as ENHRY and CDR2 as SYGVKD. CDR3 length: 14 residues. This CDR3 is CAISEVTGSYEQYF. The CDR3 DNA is TGTGCCATCAGTGAAGTGACAGGAAGCTACGAGCAGTACTTC.

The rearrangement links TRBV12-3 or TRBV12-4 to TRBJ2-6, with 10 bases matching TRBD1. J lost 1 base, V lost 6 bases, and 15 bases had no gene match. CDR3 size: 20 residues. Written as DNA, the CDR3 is TGTGCCAGCAGGCAAAGAGGGCTGGACAGGGGGTGGTCTGGGGCCAACGTCCTGACTTTC. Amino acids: CASRQRGLDRGWSGANVLTF.

The CDR3 loop reads CSALAGATYEQYF. The CDR3 bases are TGCAGTGCCTTAGCGGGGGCCACCTACGAGCAGTACTTC. The chain recombines TRBV20-1 with TRBJ2-7, with 9 bases identical to TRBD2. Germline V gene lookup returns CDR1 DFQATT and CDR2 SNEGSKA (reference sequence). V gave up 6 bases and J gave up 2 bases; unmatched junction bases: 5. CDR3 length: 13 amino acids.

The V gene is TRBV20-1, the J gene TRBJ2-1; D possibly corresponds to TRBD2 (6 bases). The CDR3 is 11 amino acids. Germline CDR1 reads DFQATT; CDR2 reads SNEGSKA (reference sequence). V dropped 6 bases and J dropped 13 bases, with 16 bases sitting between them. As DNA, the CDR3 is TGCAGTGCCAGGAGCGGAGCGGGCCAGTTCTTC. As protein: CSARSGAGQFF.